A single sample gave rise to the 28 T cell receptor beta chains below, sequenced in a study of blood T cells in healthy people across ages. With a J-beta primer mix and a sample-barcoded 5' primer, a second PCR ran about 6 to 11 cycles. TCRdb reanalysed the 5' RACE reads using MiXCR and keeps one entry per CDR3 protein. Among 850,000 to 1,100,000 distinct CDR3 sequences, approximately 38% were seen once, and the ten largest hold under 15%. The sample was blood. Every receptor here comes from a man between 18 and 35 years old in good health.

In this sample, this clonotype turned up a few times. The chain recombines TRBV7-2 with TRBJ2-3, with 8 bases identical to TRBD2. Germline V gene sequence: CDR1 SGHTA, CDR2 FQGNSA. The CDR3 is made up of 15 amino acids. Trimming took 4 bases from V and 1 from J; bases not matched to a gene: 4. The CDR3 loop is CASSSGTRGTDTQYF. The CDR3, as DNA: TGTGCCAGCAGCTCCGGGACTAGAGGCACAGATACGCAGTATTTT.

The rearrangement links TRBV2 to TRBJ2-2; tentative D call: TRBD2 (5 bases). The germline gives CDR1 SNHLY, CDR2 FYNNEI. This CDR3 contains 15 residues. The ends were cut back, 0 bases at V and 6 bases at J, with 11 bases in the middle. The DNA of the CDR3 is TGTGCCAGCAGTGAAGCCACAGACGGGGCCGGGGAGCTGTTTTTT. Amino acids: CASSEATDGAGELFF.

This clonotype was recorded a few times. The chain carries TRBV5-1 and TRBJ1-4; 7 positions agree with TRBD1. Trimming cost V 4 bases and J 1 base; bases outside gene matches: 7. CDR1 SGHRS and CDR2 YFSETQ come from the germline V gene. The CDR3 is made up of 16 amino acids. The CDR3, as DNA: TGCGCCAGCAGCCCAGCTCGACAGGGAACTAATGAAAAACTGTTTTTT. Its translation is CASSPARQGTNEKLFF. The full variable domain, with the rest looked up from reference TRBV5-1 and TRBJ1-4, is KAGVTQTPRYLIKTRGQQVTLSCSPISGHRSVSWYQQTPGQGLQFLFEYFSETQRNKGNFPGRFSGRQFSNSRSEMNVSTLELGDSALYLCASSPARQGTNEKLFFGSGTQLSVL.

This clonotype was observed a handful of times. V is TRBV3-1 and J is TRBJ2-7, with a tentative D call TRBD2 (6 bases). Germline CDR1 reads LGHDT; CDR2 reads YNNKEL (reference sequence). This CDR3 has 14 amino acids. V was pared by 4 bases and J by 7 bases, with 17 bases between. CDR3 bases: TGTGCCAGCAGCCTCCGGGACTTCAACAATGAGCAGTACTTC. This translates into CASSLRDFNNEQYF.

This rearrangement joins TRBV7-9 to TRBJ2-7; 11 bases match TRBD1. The junction had 9 bases not matched to a gene; V was cut back by 1 base and J by 7 bases. The CDR3 is 16 residues long. The germline CDR1 and CDR2 sequences are SEHNR and FQNEAQ (reference sequence). CDR3 bases: TGTGCCAGCAGCTTAGGTATTGGACAGGGGGCTAATGAGCAGTACTTC. Residues: CASSLGIGQGANEQYF.

This sequence joins TRBV13 and TRBJ2-4; D not resolved. The closer fit of TRBJ2-5 to the DNA end suggests the J call may be wrong. The CDR3 runs 13 residues. CDR1 and CDR2 (germline): PRHDT, FYEKMQ (reference sequence). In DNA, the CDR3 is TGTGCCAGCAGCTCCACCCCTGGGGAGACCCAGTACTTC. Translation gives CASSSTPGETQYF.

V is TRBV7-9 and J is TRBJ1-2; 11 bases are a match to TRBD1. Per germline, CDR1 SEHNR and CDR2 FQNEAQ (reference sequence). V was pared by 5 bases and J by 3 bases, with 11 bases of the junction left unmatched. This CDR3 spans 17 amino acids. DNA of the CDR3: TGTGCCAGCAGCCTTAGGACAGGGGGCCCACCCTACTATGGCTACACCTTC. This sequence encodes CASSLRTGGPPYYGYTF. Drawing the rest from reference TRBV7-9 and TRBJ1-2, the complete variable domain is DTGVSQNPRHKITKRGQNVTFRCDPISEHNRLYWYRQTLGQGPEFLTYFQNEAQLEKSRLLSDRFSAERPKGSFSTLEIQRTEQGDSAMYLCASSLRTGGPPYYGYTFGSGTRLTVV.

The chain uses TRBV7-9 and TRBJ2-1; TRBD2 is a possible D gene (6 bases). Trimming shortened V by 5 bases and J by 13 bases, and 36 bases separated the two germline ends. CDR3 length: 19 residues. Germline CDR1 is SEHNR and CDR2 is FQNEAQ (reference sequence). The CDR3 DNA follows: TGTGCCAGCAGCACCAACCGGGGGAAGGGACCATTAAAAATAGAGACCCAGTTCTTC. It specifies CASSTNRGKGPLKIETQFF.

This clonotype has more than one count but fewer than ten. The chain couples TRBV6-6 to TRBJ1-2; D is ambiguous. Trimming took off 10 bases at V and 1 base at J, with 10 bases between the two ends. Germline assignment: CDR1 MNHNY and CDR2 SVGAGI (reference sequence). This CDR3 has 12 residues. The CDR3: CAISPDNYGYTF. The CDR3 nucleotides are TGTGCCATATCCCCGGATAACTATGGCTACACCTTC.

The chain combines TRBV12-5 with TRBJ1-1; D ambiguous. The germline V gene encodes CDR1 LGHNT and CDR2 FRNRAP. Trimming took off 0 bases at V and 1 base at J, with 6 bases between the two ends. This CDR3 comprises 14 residues. The CDR3 DNA follows: TGTGCTAGTGGTTTGGTCGGGCGGAACACTGAAGCTTTCTTT. Translation gives CASGLVGRNTEAFF.

This clonotype was seen once. The chain couples TRBV9 to TRBJ1-4, with a weak D call TRBD1 (6 bases). The length of the CDR3 is 15 residues. Trimming left V 4 bases short and J 7 bases short, with 17 bases between. Germline V CDR1 and CDR2: SGDLS, YYNGEE. CDR3 residues: CASSITGTRGEKLFF. The CDR3, as DNA: TGTGCCAGCAGCATAACAGGGACTAGAGGTGAAAAACTGTTTTTT.

The chain employs TRBV20-1 and TRBJ1-2; D gene uncertain. The CDR3 spans 18 residues. Per the germline V gene, CDR1 is DFQATT and CDR2 is SNEGSKA (reference sequence). Trimming cost V 1 base and J 4 bases, with 25 bases left between them. CDR3 in amino acids: CSARVGGRPSSLGYGYTF. The CDR3 DNA reads TGCAGTGCTAGAGTCGGAGGGCGCCCTAGCTCCTTAGGCTATGGCTACACCTTC.

The chain combines TRBV20-1 with TRBJ1-2; D remains ambiguous. The CDR3 is made up of 12 amino acids. V shed 8 bases and J shed 0 bases, with 10 bases lying between them. Germline CDR1 DFQATT, CDR2 SNEGSKA (reference sequence). The CDR3 bases are TGCAGTTATCGTGGGACTAACTATGGCTACACCTTC. Translated: CSYRGTNYGYTF.

Regarding this clonotype: One end of the junction is discordant with germline, which a read error may explain. V gene TRBV7-9 combines with J gene TRBJ1-2; unclear D gene. The CDR3 runs to 16 residues. Germline CDR1 and CDR2: SEHNR and FQNEAQ (reference sequence). The CDR3: CVSSANPSDFNYGYTF. CDR3 DNA sequence: TGTGTCAGCAGCGCCAACCCCTCGGATTTCAACTATGGCTACACCTTC. Supplemented by reference TRBV7-9 and TRBJ1-2, the full variable domain reads DTGVSQNPRHKITKRGQNVTFRCDPISEHNRLYWYRQTLGQGPEFLTYFQNEAQLEKSRLLSDRFSAERPKGSFSTLEIQRTEQGDSAMYLCVSSANPSDFNYGYTFGSGTRLTVV.

This clonotype was seen many times. The chain recombines TRBV20-1 with TRBJ2-3; 7 bases fit TRBD1. With 6 bases clipped from V and 5 bases from J, the junction kept 14 bases outside the gene matches. This CDR3 is 15 amino acids long. Looked up from germline, CDR1 is DFQATT and CDR2 is SNEGSKA (reference sequence). In nucleotides, the CDR3 is TGCAGTGCGCCTCACGCACAGGGGATTGTAGATACGCAGTATTTT. The encoded protein is CSAPHAQGIVDTQYF.

In its sample, this clonotype was seen a few times. The chain couples TRBV5-1 to TRBJ2-5, with D possibly being TRBD2 (5 bases). CDR1 is SGHRS, CDR2 YFSETQ, per germline. Trimming removed 0 bases from V and 0 bases from J, with 12 bases in between. This CDR3 has 16 residues. The chain's CDR3 is CASSLGRRHDQETQYF. The DNA for the CDR3 is TGCGCCAGCAGCTTGGGTCGGAGGCACGACCAAGAGACCCAGTACTTC.

The chain couples TRBV5-1 to TRBJ2-3, with 7 bases lining up with TRBD1. The trim removed 2 bases at V and 2 bases at J, leaving 5 bases unmatched. Germline lookup yields CDR1 SGHRS and CDR2 YFSETQ. The CDR3 consists of 15 residues. The CDR3 DNA is TGCGCCAGCAGCTTAAGGGGGCTTTACACAGATACGCAGTATTTT. Its translation: CASSLRGLYTDTQYF.

This clonotype was counted only a few times. The rearrangement joins TRBV30 to TRBJ2-3; unclear D gene. The V gene lost 2 bases and the J gene lost 0 bases, with 3 bases spanning the gap. This CDR3 spans 12 amino acids. Germline lookup yields CDR1 GTSNPN and CDR2 SVGIG (reference sequence). The chain's CDR3 is CAWSHSTDTQYF. DNA for the CDR3: TGTGCCTGGAGTCATAGCACAGATACGCAGTATTTT.

This chain uses TRBV20-1 with TRBJ1-2; D unclear. In germline, CDR1 is DFQATT, CDR2 SNEGSKA (reference sequence). V gave up 6 bases and J gave up 4 bases, with 18 bases separating them. The CDR3 length is 14 residues. The CDR3 spells CSARWAEQLYGYTF. DNA for the CDR3: TGCAGTGCGCGTTGGGCAGAGCAGCTCTATGGCTACACCTTC.

This chain uses TRBV4-1 with TRBJ1-5, with no clear D. Germline assignment: CDR1 MGHRA and CDR2 YSYEKL. V was pared by 1 base and J by 4 bases, with 8 bases between. This CDR3 comprises 14 residues. The CDR3 DNA sequence: TGCGCCAGCAGCCAAGGCCCCACAAATCAGCCCCAGCATTTT. It is translated as CASSQGPTNQPQHF.

The rearrangement joins TRBV12-3 or TRBV12-4 to TRBJ2-5; 10 positions agree with TRBD2. The length of the CDR3 is 15 residues. Losses at the gene ends were 6 bases for V and 1 base for J; bases not matched to a gene: 5. In nucleotides, the CDR3 is TGTGCCAGCAGGCTAGCGGGAGCCAGCCAAGAGACCCAGTACTTC. Translated: CASRLAGASQETQYF.

This chain uses TRBV12-3 or TRBV12-4 with TRBJ1-5; a weak D match, TRBD1 (5 bases). The CDR3 totals 15 residues. Trimming shortened V by 3 bases and J by 5 bases, and 14 bases separated the two germline ends. CDR3 amino acids: CASSFSQAGDQPQHF. The DNA of the CDR3 is TGTGCCAGCAGTTTTAGCCAAGCGGGGGATCAGCCCCAGCATTTT.

About this clonotype itself: A much larger clone differs by one base, so this may be a read error. This sequence joins TRBV7-2 and TRBJ2-5; D is uncertain. V was shortened by 2 bases and J by 9 bases, with 7 bases between the two germline ends. Germline CDR1 reads SGHTA; CDR2 reads FQGNSA. The CDR3 runs to 11 residues. The CDR3 here is CASSLFEAQYF. The CDR3 DNA reads TGTGCCAGCAGCTTATTTGAGGCCCAGTACTTC.

The CDR3 region has the DNA TGCAGTGCCGCCCGGACAGGGGGAGCAGATACGCAGTATTTT. Its protein product is CSAARTGGADTQYF. This chain links TRBV20-1 with TRBJ2-3; 10 positions agree with TRBD1. The germline gives CDR1 DFQATT, CDR2 SNEGSKA (reference sequence). The V gene end was trimmed by 6 bases and the J gene end by 4 bases; junction bases not matched to a gene: 7. The length of the CDR3 is 14 residues.

The rearrangement joins TRBV29-1 to TRBJ2-7; D gene unclear. The J call could be wrong; TRBJ2-5 is a better fit for the DNA end. The CDR3 has 12 amino acids. Per germline, CDR1 SQVTM and CDR2 ANQGSEA. CDR3 residues: CSVGGESETQYF. DNA for the CDR3: TGCAGCGTTGGGGGTGAGAGCGAGACCCAGTACTTC.

The chain recombines TRBV7-9 with TRBJ2-1; 7 bases line up with TRBD1. Germline CDR1 is SEHNR and CDR2 is FQNEAQ (reference sequence). The CDR3 extends over 16 amino acids. The junction had 12 bases not matched to a gene; V was cut back by 5 bases and J by 5 bases. CDR3 sequence (DNA): TGTGCCAGCAGCCCAGCACTGGGGCAGGGGGACAATGAGCAGTTCTTC. Protein: CASSPALGQGDNEQFF.

This clonotype was counted a few times. The CDR3 DNA reads TGCAGTGCTCCCTCGCCGGTTGGCGCCTACGAGCAGTACTTC. Translation: CSAPSPVGAYEQYF. The chain joins TRBV20-1 to TRBJ2-7; D not resolved. CDR3 length equals 14 residues. Germline CDR1 DFQATT, CDR2 SNEGSKA (reference sequence). With 5 bases removed from V and 2 bases from J, the gap between germline ends came to 16 bases.

This clonotype has more than one count but fewer than ten. This chain uses TRBV6-2 or TRBV6-3 with TRBJ2-1; D is perhaps TRBD1 (7 bases). The V gene lost 2 bases and the J gene lost 5 bases, with 19 bases spanning the gap. There are 17 residues in the CDR3. Germline lookup yields CDR1 MNHEY and CDR2 SVGEGT. CDR3 sequence: CASSYTPGGREDNEQFF. CDR3 nucleotides: TGTGCCAGCAGTTACACCCCAGGGGGGCGGGAAGACAATGAGCAGTTCTTC.